This TCR beta chain was captured by sequencing in a study of cytomegalovirus exposure and HLA in healthy donors. The wider study: As an earlier analysis found, about 190 million T cells yielded 117 million unique TCR beta sequences. Points from the study as a whole: TCR beta sequences reportedly predicted most subjects' HLA-A and HLA-B alleles accurately. In vitro work confirmed that a few CMV-associated chains recognize CMV antigens. A few V segments could not be told apart, such as TRBV6-2 and TRBV6-3, and were left out.

The CDR3 length is 16 residues. Germline V gives CDR1 SEHNR, CDR2 FQNEAQ (reference sequence). Trimming cost V 5 bases and J 7 bases; bases outside gene matches: 13. On this clone itself: Its matching antigen is unknown.

Use of 60 Vbeta and 13 Jbeta primers characterized the PCR. Here immunoSEQ multiplex PCR was the method, and the copy in TCRdb shows in-frame clones only, minus some. The sample records over 150,000 clones, 84% being singletons. The J gene is TRBJ2-1, the V gene TRBV7-9; TRBD1 aligns across 8 bases. This clonotype was sampled from a girl between 10 and 17 years old in good health and CMV-seropositive. Sample: PBMCs. The CDR3 here is CASSDPTGGTFNEQFF. CDR3 nucleotide sequence: TGTGCCAGCAGCGATCCTACAGGGGGTACTTTTAATGAGCAGTTCTTC.